This T cell receptor beta chain was sequenced for a study of cytomegalovirus exposure and HLA in healthy donors. Profiling relied on immunoSEQ multiplex PCR, and the TCRdb table lists in-frame clones only, not all of them. This table holds 90,000 to 120,000 clones, around 82% found once. The germline V gene encodes CDR1 MNHEY and CDR2 SVGAGI. The V and J ends lost 2 bases and 1 base respectively, with 6 bases between them. This CDR3 contains 13 residues. The clonotype was recovered from a woman aged 18 to 35 in good health and CMV-seronegative. J is TRBJ2-7 and V is TRBV6-5, with no clear D. Sequenced sample: PBMCs. CDR3 residues: CASSYGPSYEQYF. CDR3 nucleotide sequence: TGTGCCAGCAGTTACGGCCCTTCCTACGAGCAGTACTTC.